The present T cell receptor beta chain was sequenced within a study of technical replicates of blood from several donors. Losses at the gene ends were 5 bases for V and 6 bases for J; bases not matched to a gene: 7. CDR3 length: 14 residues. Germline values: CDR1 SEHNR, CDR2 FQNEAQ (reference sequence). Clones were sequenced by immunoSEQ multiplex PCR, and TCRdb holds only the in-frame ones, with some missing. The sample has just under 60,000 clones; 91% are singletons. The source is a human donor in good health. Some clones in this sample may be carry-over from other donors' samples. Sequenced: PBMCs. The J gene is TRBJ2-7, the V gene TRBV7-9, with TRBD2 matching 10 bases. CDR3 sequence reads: CASSPRVAGGEQYF. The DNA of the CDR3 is TGTGCCAGCAGCCCCCGGGTAGCGGGGGGCGAGCAGTACTTC.